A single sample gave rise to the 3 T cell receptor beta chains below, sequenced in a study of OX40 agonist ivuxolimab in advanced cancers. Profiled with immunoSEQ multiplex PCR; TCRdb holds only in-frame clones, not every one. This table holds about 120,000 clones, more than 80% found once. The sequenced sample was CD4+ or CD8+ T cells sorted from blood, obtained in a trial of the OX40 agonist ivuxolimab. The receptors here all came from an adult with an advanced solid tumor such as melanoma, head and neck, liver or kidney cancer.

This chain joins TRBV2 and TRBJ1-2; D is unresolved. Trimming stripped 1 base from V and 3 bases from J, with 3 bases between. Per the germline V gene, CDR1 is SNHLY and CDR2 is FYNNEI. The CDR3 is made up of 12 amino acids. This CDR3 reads CASSEGDYGYTF. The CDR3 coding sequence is TGTGCCAGCAGTGAAGGCGACTATGGCTACACCTTC.

CDR3 amino acids: CASSVVVQGSWQSTDTQYF. CDR3 nucleotides: TGTGCCAGCAGCGTAGTGGTCCAGGGGTCCTGGCAAAGCACAGATACGCAGTATTTT. The chain is built from TRBV9 and TRBJ2-3, with D perhaps matching TRBD1 (6 bases). CDR1 is SGDLS, CDR2 YYNGEE, per germline. V lost 0 bases and J lost 0, with 20 bases in between. The CDR3 runs 19 residues.

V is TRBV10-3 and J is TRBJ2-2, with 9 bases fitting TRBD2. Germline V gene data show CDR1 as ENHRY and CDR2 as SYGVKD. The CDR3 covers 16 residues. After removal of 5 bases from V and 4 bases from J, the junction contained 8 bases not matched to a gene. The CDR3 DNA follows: TGTGCCATCAGTCGGGCAGCGGGGGGTACCACCGGGGAGCTGTTTTTT. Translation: CAISRAAGGTTGELFF.